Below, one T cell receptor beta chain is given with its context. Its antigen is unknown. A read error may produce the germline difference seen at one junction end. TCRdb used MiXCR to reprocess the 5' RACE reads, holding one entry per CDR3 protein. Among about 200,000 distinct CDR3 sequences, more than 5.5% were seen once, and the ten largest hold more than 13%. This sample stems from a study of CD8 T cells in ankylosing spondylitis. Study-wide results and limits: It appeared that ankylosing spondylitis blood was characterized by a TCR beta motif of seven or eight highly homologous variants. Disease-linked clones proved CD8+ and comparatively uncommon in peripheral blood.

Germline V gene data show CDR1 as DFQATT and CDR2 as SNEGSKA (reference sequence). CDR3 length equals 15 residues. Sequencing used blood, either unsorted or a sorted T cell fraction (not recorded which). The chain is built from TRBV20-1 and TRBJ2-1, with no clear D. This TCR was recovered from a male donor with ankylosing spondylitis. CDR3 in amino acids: CCARDVGAWSNEQFF. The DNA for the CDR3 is TGCTGTGCTAGAGATGTCGGAGCGTGGAGCAATGAGCAGTTCTTC.